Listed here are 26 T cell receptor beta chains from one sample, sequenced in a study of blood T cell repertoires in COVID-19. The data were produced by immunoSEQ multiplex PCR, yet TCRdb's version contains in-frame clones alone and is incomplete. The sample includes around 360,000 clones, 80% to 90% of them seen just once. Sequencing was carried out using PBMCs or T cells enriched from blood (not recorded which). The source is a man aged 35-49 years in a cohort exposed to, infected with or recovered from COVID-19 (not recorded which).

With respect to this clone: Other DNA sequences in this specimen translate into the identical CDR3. CDR3 DNA sequence: TGCGCCAGCAGCCCAGGGACAGGGGGCTATGGCTACACCTTC. Its translation is CASSPGTGGYGYTF. The chain has TRBV4-1 and TRBJ1-2, with 11 bases matching TRBD1. Germline V CDR1 and CDR2: MGHRA, YSYEKL. Trimming took 4 bases from V and 4 from J; bases not matched to a gene: 2. The CDR3 consists of 14 residues.

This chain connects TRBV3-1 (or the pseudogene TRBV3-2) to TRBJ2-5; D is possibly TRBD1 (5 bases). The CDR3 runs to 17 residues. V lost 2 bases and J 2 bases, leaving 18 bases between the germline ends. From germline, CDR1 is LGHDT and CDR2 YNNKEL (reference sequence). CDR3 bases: TGTGCCAGCAGCCAATTCTTTCAGGGAAGGGGTCAAGAGACCCAGTACTTC. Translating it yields CASSQFFQGRGQETQYF.

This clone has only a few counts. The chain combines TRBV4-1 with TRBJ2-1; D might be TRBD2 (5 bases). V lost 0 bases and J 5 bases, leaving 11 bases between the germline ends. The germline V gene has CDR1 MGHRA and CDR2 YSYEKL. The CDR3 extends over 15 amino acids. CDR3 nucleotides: TGCGCCAGCAGCCAAGAGTACCAGCGGAACAATGAGCAGTTCTTC. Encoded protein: CASSQEYQRNNEQFF.

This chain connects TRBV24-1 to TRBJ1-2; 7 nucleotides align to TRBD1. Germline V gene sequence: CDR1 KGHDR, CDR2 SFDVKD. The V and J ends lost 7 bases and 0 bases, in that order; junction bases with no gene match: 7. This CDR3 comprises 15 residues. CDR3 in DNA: TGTGCCACCAGCCCGGGACAGCTTTCTAACTATGGCTACACCTTC. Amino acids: CATSPGQLSNYGYTF.

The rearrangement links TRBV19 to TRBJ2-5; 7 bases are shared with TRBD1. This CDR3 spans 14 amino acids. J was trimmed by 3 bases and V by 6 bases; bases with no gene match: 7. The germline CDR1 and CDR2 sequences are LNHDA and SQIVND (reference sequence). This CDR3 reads CASRPGQLKETQYF. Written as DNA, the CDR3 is TGTGCCAGTAGGCCGGGACAGTTGAAAGAGACCCAGTACTTC.

In nucleotides, the CDR3 is TGCGCCAGCAGCCAAGCCCCAGTCAACGAGCAGTACTTC. It yields the protein CASSQAPVNEQYF. J is TRBJ2-7 and V is TRBV4-1; D call uncertain. CDR1 is MGHRA, CDR2 YSYEKL, per germline. V was clipped by 1 base and J by 5 bases, with 9 bases between them. The CDR3 has 13 residues.

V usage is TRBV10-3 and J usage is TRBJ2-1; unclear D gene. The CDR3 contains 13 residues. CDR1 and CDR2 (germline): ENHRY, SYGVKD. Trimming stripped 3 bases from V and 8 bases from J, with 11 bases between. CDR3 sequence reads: CAISDSGFDEQFF. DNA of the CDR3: TGTGCCATCAGTGATTCCGGGTTTGATGAGCAGTTCTTC.

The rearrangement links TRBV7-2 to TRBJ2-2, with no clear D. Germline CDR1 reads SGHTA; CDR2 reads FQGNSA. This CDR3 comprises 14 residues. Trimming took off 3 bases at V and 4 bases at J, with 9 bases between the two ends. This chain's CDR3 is CASSLLRSTGELFF. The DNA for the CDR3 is TGTGCCAGCAGCTTGTTGCGGAGCACCGGGGAGCTGTTTTTT.

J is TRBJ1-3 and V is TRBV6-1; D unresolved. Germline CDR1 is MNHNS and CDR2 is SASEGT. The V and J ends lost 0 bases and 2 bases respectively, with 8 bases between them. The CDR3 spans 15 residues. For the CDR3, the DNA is TGTGCCAGCAGTGAAGCACCAGGCACTGGAAACACCATATATTTT. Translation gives CASSEAPGTGNTIYF.

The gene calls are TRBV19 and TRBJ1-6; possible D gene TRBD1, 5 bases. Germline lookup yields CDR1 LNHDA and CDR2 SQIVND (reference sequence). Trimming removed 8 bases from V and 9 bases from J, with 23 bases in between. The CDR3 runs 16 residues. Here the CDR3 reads CASGPDRSPLGSPLHF. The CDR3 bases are TGTGCCAGTGGTCCCGACAGATCACCCCTCGGTTCACCCCTCCACTTT.

The CDR3, as DNA: TGCGCCAGCAGCTTGGTGGGACAGAAGACTGAAGCTTTCTTT. Protein: CASSLVGQKTEAFF. This chain uses TRBV5-1 with TRBJ1-1, with 7 positions matching TRBD1. The V and J ends lost 0 bases and 5 bases, in that order; junction bases with no gene match: 4. This CDR3 is built from 14 residues. Germline V gene sequence: CDR1 SGHRS, CDR2 YFSETQ. Full variable domain (rest looked up from reference TRBV5-1 and TRBJ1-1): KAGVTQTPRYLIKTRGQQVTLSCSPISGHRSVSWYQQTPGQGLQFLFEYFSETQRNKGNFPGRFSGRQFSNSRSEMNVSTLELGDSALYLCASSLVGQKTEAFFGQGTRLTVV.

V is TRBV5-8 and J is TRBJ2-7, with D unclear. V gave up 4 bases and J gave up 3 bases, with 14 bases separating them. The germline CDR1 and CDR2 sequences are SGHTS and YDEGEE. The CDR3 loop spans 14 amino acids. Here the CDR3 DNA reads TGTGCCAGCAGCCCAATTGACAAGGTCTACGAGCAGTACTTC. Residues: CASSPIDKVYEQYF.

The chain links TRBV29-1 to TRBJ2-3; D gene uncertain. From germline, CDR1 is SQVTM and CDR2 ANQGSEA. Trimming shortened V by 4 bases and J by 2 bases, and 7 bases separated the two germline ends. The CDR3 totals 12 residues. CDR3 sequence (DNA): TGCAGCGTTGTAGACCACACAGATACGCAGTATTTT. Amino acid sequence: CSVVDHTDTQYF.

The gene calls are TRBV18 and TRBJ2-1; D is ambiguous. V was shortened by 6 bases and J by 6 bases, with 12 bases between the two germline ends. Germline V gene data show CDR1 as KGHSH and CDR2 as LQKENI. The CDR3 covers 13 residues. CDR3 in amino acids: CASSPPTPNEQFF. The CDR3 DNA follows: TGTGCCAGCTCCCCTCCCACACCCAATGAGCAGTTCTTC.

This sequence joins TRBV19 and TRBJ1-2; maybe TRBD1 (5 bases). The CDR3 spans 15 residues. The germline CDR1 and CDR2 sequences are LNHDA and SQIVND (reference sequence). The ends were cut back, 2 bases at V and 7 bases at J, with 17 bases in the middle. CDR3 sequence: CASSISGVSGLGYTF. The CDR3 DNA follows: TGTGCCAGTAGTATATCGGGGGTAAGCGGTCTTGGCTACACCTTC.

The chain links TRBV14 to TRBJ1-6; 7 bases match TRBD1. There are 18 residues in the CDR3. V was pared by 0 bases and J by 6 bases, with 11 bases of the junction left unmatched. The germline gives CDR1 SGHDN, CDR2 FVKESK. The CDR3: CASSQETRGPSINSPLHF. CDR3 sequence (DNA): TGTGCCAGCAGCCAAGAGACGAGGGGGCCGTCTATTAATTCACCCCTCCACTTT.

The CDR3 DNA is TGTGCCAGCTCACAGGACAGAACCGGGGAGCTGTTTTTT. Protein sequence: CASSQDRTGELFF. V is TRBV18 and J is TRBJ2-2, with D possibly being TRBD1 (6 bases). The CDR3 covers 13 residues. Trimming shortened V by 4 bases and J by 5 bases, and 8 bases separated the two germline ends. Per the germline V gene, CDR1 is KGHSH and CDR2 is LQKENI.

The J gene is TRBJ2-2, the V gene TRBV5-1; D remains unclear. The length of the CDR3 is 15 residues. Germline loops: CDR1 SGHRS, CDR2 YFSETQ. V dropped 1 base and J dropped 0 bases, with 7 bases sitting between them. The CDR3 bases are TGCGCCAGCAGCTTGTTGTCAGCGAACACCGGGGAGCTGTTTTTT. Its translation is CASSLLSANTGELFF. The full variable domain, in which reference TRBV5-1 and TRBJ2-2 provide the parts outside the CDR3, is KAGVTQTPRYLIKTRGQQVTLSCSPISGHRSVSWYQQTPGQGLQFLFEYFSETQRNKGNFPGRFSGRQFSNSRSEMNVSTLELGDSALYLCASSLLSANTGELFFGEGSRLTVL.

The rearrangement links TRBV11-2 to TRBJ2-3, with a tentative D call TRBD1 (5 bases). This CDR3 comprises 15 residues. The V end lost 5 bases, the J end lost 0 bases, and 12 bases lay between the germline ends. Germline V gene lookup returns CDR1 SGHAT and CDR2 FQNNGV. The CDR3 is CASSLRVSSTDTQYF. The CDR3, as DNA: TGTGCCAGCAGCCTCAGGGTCTCTAGCACAGATACGCAGTATTTT.

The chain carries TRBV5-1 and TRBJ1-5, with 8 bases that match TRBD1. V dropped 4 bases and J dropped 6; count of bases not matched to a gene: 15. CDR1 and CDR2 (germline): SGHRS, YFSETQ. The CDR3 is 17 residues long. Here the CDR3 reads CASSLSPNDRGGQPQHF. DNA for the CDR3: TGCGCCAGCAGCCTTTCTCCGAATGACAGGGGAGGTCAGCCCCAGCATTTT.

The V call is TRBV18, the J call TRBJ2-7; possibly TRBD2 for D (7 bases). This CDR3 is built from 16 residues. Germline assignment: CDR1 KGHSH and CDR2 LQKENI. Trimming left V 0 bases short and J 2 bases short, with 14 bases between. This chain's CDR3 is CASSPPGGRITYEQYF. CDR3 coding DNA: TGTGCCAGCTCACCACCGGGGGGGCGAATAACCTACGAGCAGTACTTC.

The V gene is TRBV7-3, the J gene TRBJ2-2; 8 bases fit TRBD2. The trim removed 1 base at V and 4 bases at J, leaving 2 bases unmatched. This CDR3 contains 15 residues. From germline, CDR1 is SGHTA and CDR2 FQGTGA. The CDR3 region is CASSLIAGTTGELFF. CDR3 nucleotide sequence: TGTGCCAGCAGCTTAATAGCGGGAACCACCGGGGAGCTGTTTTTT.

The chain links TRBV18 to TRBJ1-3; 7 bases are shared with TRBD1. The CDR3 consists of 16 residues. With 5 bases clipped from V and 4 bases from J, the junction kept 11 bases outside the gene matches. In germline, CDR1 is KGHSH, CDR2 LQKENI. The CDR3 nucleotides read TGTGCCAGCTCAACGGGGACAGCCGGTGGAGGAAACACCATATATTTT. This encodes CASSTGTAGGGNTIYF.

CDR3 sequence: CASSQQGGQYF. The CDR3 coding sequence is TGCGCCAGCAGCCAACAGGGCGGCCAGTACTTC. The chain recombines TRBV5-1 with TRBJ2-5; TRBD1 is a possible D gene (6 bases). The germline gives CDR1 SGHRS, CDR2 YFSETQ. The CDR3 length is 11 residues. Trimming took 4 bases from V and 10 from J, leaving 11 bases between them.

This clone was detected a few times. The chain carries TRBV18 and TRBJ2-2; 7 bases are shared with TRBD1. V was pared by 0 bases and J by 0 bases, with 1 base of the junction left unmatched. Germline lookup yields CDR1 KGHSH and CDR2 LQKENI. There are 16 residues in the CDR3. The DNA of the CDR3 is TGTGCCAGCTCACCACCCGGGACAGCGAACACCGGGGAGCTGTTTTTT. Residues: CASSPPGTANTGELFF.

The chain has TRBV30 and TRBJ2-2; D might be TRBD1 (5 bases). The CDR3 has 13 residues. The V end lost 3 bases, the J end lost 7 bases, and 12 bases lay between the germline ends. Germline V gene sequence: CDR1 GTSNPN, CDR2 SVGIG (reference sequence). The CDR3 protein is CAWSEAGHGELFF. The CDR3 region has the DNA TGTGCCTGGAGCGAGGCAGGGCACGGGGAGCTGTTTTTT.